This T cell receptor (beta chain) was identified during a study of OX40 agonist ivuxolimab in advanced cancers. The CDR3 covers 15 residues. Germline values: CDR1 ENHRY, CDR2 SYGVKD. Using immunoSEQ multiplex PCR, the repertoire was profiled, and TCRdb retains in-frame clones only, with some absent. The sample carries roughly 61,000 clones, less than 90% recorded once. This chain links TRBV10-3 with TRBJ2-5; 8 bases fit TRBD2. The DNA end is more similar to TRBJ2-7, so the J call may be wrong. The TCR originated in an adult with an advanced solid tumor such as melanoma, head and neck, liver or kidney cancer. Sequencing used CD4+ or CD8+ T cells sorted from blood, obtained in a trial of the OX40 agonist ivuxolimab. The CDR3 DNA is TGTGCCATCAGCCTACTAGCGGCCGGAGGTGACGAGCAGTACTTC. Translated: CAISLLAAGGDEQYF.